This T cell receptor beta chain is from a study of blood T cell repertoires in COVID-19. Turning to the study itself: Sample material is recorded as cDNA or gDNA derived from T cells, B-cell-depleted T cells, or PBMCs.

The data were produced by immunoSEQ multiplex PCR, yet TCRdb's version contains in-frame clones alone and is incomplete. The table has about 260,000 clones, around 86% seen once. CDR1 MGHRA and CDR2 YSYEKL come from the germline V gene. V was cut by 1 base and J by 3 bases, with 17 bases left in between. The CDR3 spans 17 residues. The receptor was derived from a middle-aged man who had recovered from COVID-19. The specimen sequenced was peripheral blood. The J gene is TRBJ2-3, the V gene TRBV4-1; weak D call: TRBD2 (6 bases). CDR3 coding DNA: TGCGCCAGCAGCCAAGGGGTCGGGGGAGCTATGACAGATACGCAGTATTTT. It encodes CASSQGVGGAMTDTQYF.